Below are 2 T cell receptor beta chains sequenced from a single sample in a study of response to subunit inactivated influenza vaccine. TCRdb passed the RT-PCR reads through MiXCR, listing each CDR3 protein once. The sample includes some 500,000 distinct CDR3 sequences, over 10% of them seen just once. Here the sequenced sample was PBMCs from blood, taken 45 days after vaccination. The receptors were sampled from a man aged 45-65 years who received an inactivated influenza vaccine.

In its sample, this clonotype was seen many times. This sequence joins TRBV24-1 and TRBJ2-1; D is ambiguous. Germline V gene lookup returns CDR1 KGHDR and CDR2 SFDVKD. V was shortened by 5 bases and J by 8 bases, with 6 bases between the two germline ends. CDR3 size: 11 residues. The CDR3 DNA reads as TGTGCCACCAGTGCCGTACATGAGCAGTTCTTC. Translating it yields CATSAVHEQFF.

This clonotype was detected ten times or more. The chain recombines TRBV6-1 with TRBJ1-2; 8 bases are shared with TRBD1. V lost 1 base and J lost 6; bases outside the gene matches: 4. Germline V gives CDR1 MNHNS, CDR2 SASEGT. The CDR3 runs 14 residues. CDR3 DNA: TGTGCCAGCAGTGAAGGACAGGGGCGGAATGGCTACACCTTC. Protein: CASSEGQGRNGYTF.